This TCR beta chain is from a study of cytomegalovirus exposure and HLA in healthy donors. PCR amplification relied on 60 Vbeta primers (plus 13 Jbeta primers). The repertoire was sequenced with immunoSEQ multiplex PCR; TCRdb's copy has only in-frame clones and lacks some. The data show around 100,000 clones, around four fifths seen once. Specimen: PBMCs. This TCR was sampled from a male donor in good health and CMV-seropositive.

This CDR3 is CASSQSGLDQPQHF. The CDR3 region has the DNA TGCGCCAGCAGTCAATCCGGGTTAGATCAGCCCCAGCATTTT. The chain joins TRBV23-1 to TRBJ1-5; D remains unclear. Being an ORF, TRBV23-1 has a function that is uncertain. Trimming shortened V by 0 bases and J by 5 bases, and 8 bases separated the two germline ends. The CDR3 is 14 residues long.